The 18 T cell receptor beta chains presented below share a single source sample, sequenced in a study of shared clonotypes between healthy human individuals. Some clones are missing from TCRdb's copy, which holds only in-frame ones; the method was immunoSEQ multiplex PCR. The table records some 2,500,000 clones, over 85% of them present only once. The sequenced sample consisted of naive CD4+ T cells from PBMCs. Subset meaning: CD45RA+ positively selected. The source of these receptors is a man between 18 and 29 years old in good health. Some clones in this sample may be carry-over from other donors' samples.

The V call is TRBV5-1, the J call TRBJ1-1; 9 bases agree with TRBD1. V lost 6 bases and J lost 3; bases outside the gene matches: 9. Germline values: CDR1 SGHRS, CDR2 YFSETQ. This CDR3 has 15 residues. In DNA form, the CDR3 reads TGCGCCAGCACCCCGACAGGGGGGGGGCACACTGAAGCTTTCTTT. Protein product: CASTPTGGGHTEAFF.

The gene calls are TRBV5-1 and TRBJ2-7; TRBD2 aligns across 15 bases. Germline CDR1 and CDR2: SGHRS and YFSETQ. The CDR3 runs to 16 residues. After removal of 5 bases from V and 7 bases from J, the junction contained 10 bases not matched to a gene. CDR3 DNA sequence: TGCGCCAGCAGAACCGGACTAGCGGGAGGGCCGGGGGAGCAGTACTTC. As protein: CASRTGLAGGPGEQYF.

The chain couples TRBV2 to TRBJ2-5, with a tentative D call TRBD1 (6 bases). CDR3 size: 14 residues. Germline lookup yields CDR1 SNHLY and CDR2 FYNNEI. Between the trimmed V and J ends, which lost 8 bases and 5 bases, there was a span of 18 bases. CDR3 loop: CASWPGRGGETQYF. For the CDR3, the DNA is TGTGCCAGCTGGCCGGGCAGGGGCGGCGAGACCCAGTACTTC.

The CDR3, as DNA: TGTGCCAGCAGTTGGGGACGGAACACTGAAGCTTTCTTT. Its translation: CASSWGRNTEAFF. The chain employs TRBV28 and TRBJ1-1, with D tentatively TRBD1 (5 bases). The germline CDR1 and CDR2 sequences are MDHEN and SYDVKM. V lost 4 bases, J lost 1 base, and 7 bases lay in between. The length of the CDR3 is 13 residues.

The rearrangement joins TRBV10-3 to TRBJ1-2; possibly TRBD1 for D (5 bases). This CDR3 is built from 13 residues. V dropped 9 bases and J dropped 5 bases, with 16 bases sitting between them. Germline V lookup: CDR1 ENHRY, CDR2 SYGVKD. The CDR3 DNA follows: TGTGCCATGTCAGGGTTAGATCGGTATGGCTACACCTTC. Translated: CAMSGLDRYGYTF.

The chain is built from TRBV7-9 and TRBJ2-5; D unclear. The assigned J gene may be wrong: the sequence end matches TRBJ2-7 better. Looked up from germline, CDR1 is SEHNR and CDR2 is FQNEAQ (reference sequence). This CDR3 region has 12 residues. For the CDR3, the DNA is TGTGCCAGCAGCCCAGCTAGATACGAGCAGTACTTC. Translating gives CASSPARYEQYF.

The V and J genes are TRBV7-2 and TRBJ1-1, with D unclear. With 2 bases removed from V and 1 base from J, the gap between germline ends came to 5 bases. The CDR3 has 13 amino acids. Germline assignment: CDR1 SGHTA and CDR2 FQGNSA. This chain's CDR3 is CASSLSWNTEAFF. CDR3 DNA: TGTGCCAGCAGCTTAAGTTGGAACACTGAAGCTTTCTTT. Based on the CDR3 plus reference TRBV7-2 and TRBJ1-1, the full variable domain is GAGVSQSPSNKVTEKGKDVELRCDPISGHTALYWYRQSLGQGLEFLIYFQGNSAPDKSGLPSDRFSAERTGGSVSTLTIQRTQQEDSAVYLCASSLSWNTEAFFGQGTRLTVV.

This clone was picked up one time. The rearrangement uses TRBV28 and TRBJ2-7, with TRBD1 matching 7 bases. From germline, CDR1 is MDHEN and CDR2 SYDVKM. The junction had 11 bases not matched to a gene; V was cut back by 5 bases and J by 1 base. The CDR3 extends over 16 amino acids. The CDR3 bases are TGTGCCAGCAGTCACGCCCGACAGGGTCGGTCCTACGAGCAGTACTTC. Amino acids: CASSHARQGRSYEQYF.

The rearrangement uses TRBV28 and TRBJ2-2, with a possible D match to TRBD2 (6 bases). Germline CDR1 and CDR2: MDHEN and SYDVKM. The V end was cut by 7 bases, the J end by 1 base, with 16 bases between. This CDR3 is 16 amino acids long. The CDR3 here is CASKKSAGMNTGELFF. CDR3 bases: TGTGCCAGCAAAAAATCAGCGGGCATGAACACCGGGGAGCTGTTTTTT.

The chain carries TRBV9 and TRBJ1-6, with 10 bases identical to TRBD1. Germline values: CDR1 SGDLS, CDR2 YYNGEE. CDR3 length: 16 residues. J gave up 15 bases and V 3 bases, and 15 bases lay outside the gene matches. DNA of the CDR3: TGTGCCAGCAGCGCCACCCCGGGGACAGGGGACTATTTCCTCCACTTT. Residues: CASSATPGTGDYFLHF.

The genes are TRBV7-9 and TRBJ2-7; TRBD2 aligns across 8 bases. CDR3 size: 16 residues. The germline gives CDR1 SEHNR, CDR2 FQNEAQ (reference sequence). V trimming: 0 bases; J trimming: 1 base; junction bases outside the gene matches: 5. The CDR3 nucleotides are TGTGCCAGCAGCTTAGCGCTTGCGGGAGGTTCCTACGAGCAGTACTTC. It is translated as CASSLALAGGSYEQYF.

The genes are TRBV9 and TRBJ2-5; D perhaps matches TRBD2 (5 bases). Trimming stripped 1 base from V and 5 bases from J, with 15 bases between. The V gene's germline CDR1 is SGDLS and CDR2 YYNGEE. This CDR3 comprises 15 residues. CDR3 nucleotide sequence: TGTGCCAGCAGCGTACGTGCCAGTTGGAGGGAGACCCAGTACTTC. Its translation is CASSVRASWRETQYF.

The rearrangement joins TRBV6-5 to TRBJ2-7; the D gene is possibly TRBD2 (6 bases). Trimming stripped 7 bases from V and 0 bases from J, with 13 bases between. CDR1 MNHEY and CDR2 SVGAGI come from the germline V gene. The CDR3 runs to 14 residues. Written as DNA, the CDR3 is TGTGCCAGCACCCCCGCGGGGTCCTCCTACGAGCAGTACTTC. Protein sequence: CASTPAGSSYEQYF.

The chain combines TRBV7-9 with TRBJ1-2, with TRBD1 matching over 10 bases. CDR3 length: 18 residues. V dropped 2 bases and J dropped 4; count of bases not matched to a gene: 13. Germline lookup yields CDR1 SEHNR and CDR2 FQNEAQ (reference sequence). This CDR3 is CASSLPTGTGVFGYGYTF. The CDR3 DNA follows: TGTGCCAGCAGCTTACCTACCGGGACAGGGGTTTTTGGCTATGGCTACACCTTC.

The gene calls are TRBV2 and TRBJ1-1; D may be TRBD1 (5 bases). Germline V gene data show CDR1 as SNHLY and CDR2 as FYNNEI. The CDR3 loop spans 13 amino acids. V was pared by 0 bases and J by 4 bases, with 6 bases between. The CDR3 coding sequence is TGTGCCAGCAGTGAAGCGGGACTCACTGAAGCTTTCTTT. Translating gives CASSEAGLTEAFF.

This chain uses TRBV14 with TRBJ2-3; D ambiguous. Germline lookup yields CDR1 SGHDN and CDR2 FVKESK. Trimming stripped 0 bases from V and 4 bases from J, with 5 bases between. This CDR3 has 13 amino acids. The CDR3, as DNA: TGTGCCAGCAGCCAAGATCTATCAGATACGCAGTATTTT. Its translation: CASSQDLSDTQYF.

Turning to this clone: Other nucleotide sequences in the sample specify the same CDR3. V gene TRBV6-5 combines with J gene TRBJ2-7; D is perhaps TRBD1 or TRBD2 (5 bases each). CDR3 length: 16 amino acids. Germline V gene lookup returns CDR1 MNHEY and CDR2 SVGAGI. Trimming pared 0 bases from V and 0 bases from J, leaving 12 bases between. The CDR3 DNA sequence: TGTGCCAGCAGTTACTCTGGGGGTCTAAGCTCCTACGAGCAGTACTTC. Protein product: CASSYSGGLSSYEQYF.

The V call is TRBV7-2, the J call TRBJ2-5, with D maybe TRBD1 (6 bases). The last part of the DNA fits TRBJ2-7 better; the J call may be wrong. The CDR3 runs to 13 residues. Germline CDR1 reads SGHTA; CDR2 reads FQGNSA. The CDR3 here is CASSSGATYEQYF. The CDR3 nucleotides read TGTGCCAGCAGCTCAGGGGCCACATACGAGCAGTACTTC.